This T cell receptor beta chain was identified during a study of beta chain features in type 1 diabetes. TCRB transcripts that were expressed got sequenced, as all of the isolated RNA had been reverse transcribed. Libraries were prepared by immunoSEQ multiplex PCR; TCRdb keeps only in-frame clonotypes and omits some of them. The sample contains about 240,000 clones, 25% to 30% of which appear only once. CDR3 length: 16 amino acids. With 0 bases removed from V and 5 bases from J, the gap between germline ends came to 14 bases. CDR1 is SGDLS and CDR2 is YYNGEE in the germline V gene. The clonotype comes from a man aged 25-45 years in good health. The chain joins TRBV9 to TRBJ2-2; D not resolved. Material for sequencing was central memory CD4+ T cells from blood. CDR3 loop: CASSVAPSRATGELFF. The CDR3 coding sequence is TGTGCCAGCAGCGTAGCTCCTAGTAGGGCAACCGGGGAGCTGTTTTTT.